Listed below are T cell receptor beta chains from one sample, sequenced in a study of blood T cell repertoires in COVID-19. Libraries were prepared by immunoSEQ multiplex PCR; TCRdb keeps only in-frame clonotypes and omits some of them. The sample yields around 190,000 clones, more than 75% seen once. Material for sequencing was peripheral blood. The receptors come from a woman between 45 and 60 years old with active or convalescent COVID-19. Both conserved end residues are part of each CDR3. Each record gives: J gene, V gene, CDR3 protein.

TRBJ1-2	TRBV27	CASSRAGGSYGYTF
TRBJ1-5	TRBV19	CASSISTGGNQPQHF
TRBJ1-6	TRBV6-5	CASSLRGEDRSPLHF
TRBJ1-2	TRBV30	CAWNYGSDRGRGGYTF
TRBJ1-5	TRBV27	CASSLFSRDRVQPQHF
TRBJ2-1	TRBV28	CASSTTVSSYNEQFF
TRBJ1-1	TRBV9	CASSAGTTRLNTEAFF
TRBJ1-4	TRBV2	CASSEGAARNEKLFF
TRBJ2-7	TRBV28	CASSLSLLAGGFYEQYF
TRBJ1-2	TRBV19	CASSFRQGVYGYTF
TRBJ1-3	TRBV7-3	CASSLSKGPGNTIYF
TRBJ1-1	TRBV27	CASSGTGFTEAFF
TRBJ1-1	TRBV28	CASSLVDRGTTEAFF
TRBJ2-1	TRBV5-6	CASSLDRTSGKIYNEQFF
TRBJ2-2	TRBV27	CASSLVRTGELFF
TRBJ2-7	TRBV6-5	CASSYGGDYEQYF
TRBJ2-1	TRBV18	CASSPPGSYNEQFF
TRBJ1-4	TRBV19	CASTPSLGRTGDEKLFF
TRBJ2-1	TRBV28	CASSFPGTGSYNEQFF
TRBJ2-1	TRBV7-3	CASSPGLAGDYEQFF
TRBJ2-2	TRBV3-1/TRBV3-2	CASSRSGQGNDGELFF
TRBJ1-2	TRBV7-2	CASSILTGGVSMGYTF
TRBJ1-2	TRBV30	CAWRGQGPYGYTF
TRBJ1-1	TRBV5-5	CASSAGPGAGNTEAFF